This section outlines one TCR beta chain sequence together with its context. Authors' processing steps: Per-library CDR3 reads ranged roughly 2 to 4 million; clonotypes, ~90,000 to ~550,000. Each CDR3 protein gets one entry after TCRdb re-called the 5' RACE reads with MiXCR. The V and J calls were not made by the authors but by TCRdb's processing. The data contain roughly 340,000 distinct CDR3 sequences, roughly 31% of them singletons. This sample is drawn from a study of identical twins' blood T cells. Across the study: Around 53 million reads covered six alpha-chain and six beta-chain libraries.

Germline CDR1 SGHDT, CDR2 YYEEEE. V lost 8 bases and J lost 5, with 16 bases in between. The CDR3 contains 13 residues. The sequence was collected from a woman aged 18-49 years in good health. The specimen sequenced was PBMCs. The rearrangement links TRBV5-6 to TRBJ2-5, with D tentatively TRBD1 (5 bases). The CDR3: CASNLRVSETQYF. In nucleotides, the CDR3 is TGTGCCAGTAATCTCAGGGTCTCTGAGACCCAGTACTTC.